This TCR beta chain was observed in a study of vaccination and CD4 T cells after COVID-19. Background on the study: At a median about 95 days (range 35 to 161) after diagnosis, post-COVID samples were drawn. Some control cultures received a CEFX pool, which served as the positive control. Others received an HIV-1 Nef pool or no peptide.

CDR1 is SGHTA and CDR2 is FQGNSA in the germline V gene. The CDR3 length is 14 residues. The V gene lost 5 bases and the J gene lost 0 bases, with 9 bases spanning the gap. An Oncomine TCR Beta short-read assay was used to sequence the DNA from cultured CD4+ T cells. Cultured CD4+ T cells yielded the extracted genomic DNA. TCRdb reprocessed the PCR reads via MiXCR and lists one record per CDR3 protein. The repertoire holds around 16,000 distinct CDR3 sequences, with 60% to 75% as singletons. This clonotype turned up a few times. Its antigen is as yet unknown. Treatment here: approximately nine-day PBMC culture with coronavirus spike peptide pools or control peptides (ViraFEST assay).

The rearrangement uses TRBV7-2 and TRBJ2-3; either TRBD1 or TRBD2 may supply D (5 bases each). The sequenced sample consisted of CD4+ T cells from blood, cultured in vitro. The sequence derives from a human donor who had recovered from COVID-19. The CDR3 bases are TGTGCCAGCAGCCGGGACCGAAGCACAGATACGCAGTATTTT. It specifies CASSRDRSTDTQYF.